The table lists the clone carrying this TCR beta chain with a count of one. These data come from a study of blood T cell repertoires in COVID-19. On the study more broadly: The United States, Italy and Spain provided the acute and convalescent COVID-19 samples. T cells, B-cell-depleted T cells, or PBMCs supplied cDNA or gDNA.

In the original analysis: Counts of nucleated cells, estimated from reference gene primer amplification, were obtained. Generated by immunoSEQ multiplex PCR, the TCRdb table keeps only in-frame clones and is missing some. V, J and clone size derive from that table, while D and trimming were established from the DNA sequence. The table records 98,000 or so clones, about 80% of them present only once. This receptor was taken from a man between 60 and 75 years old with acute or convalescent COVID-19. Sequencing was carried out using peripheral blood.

The CDR3 loop is CASSQESQIYEQYV. DNA for the CDR3: TGTGCCAGCAGCCAAGAATCCCAGATCTACGAGCAGTACGTC. The genes are TRBV3-1 (or the pseudogene TRBV3-2) and TRBJ2-7; D is ambiguous. The length of the CDR3 is 14 residues. Germline CDR1 reads LGHDT; CDR2 reads YNNKEL (reference sequence). V lost 0 bases and J 3 bases, leaving 9 bases between the germline ends.